The clone carrying this T cell receptor (beta chain) was counted once. Its antigen is not identified. The length of the CDR3 is 14 residues. The ends lost 6 bases at V and 2 bases at J; junction bases unmatched: 3. CDR1 and CDR2 from the germline V gene are MNHNS and SASEGT. This entry belongs to a study of identifying expanded T cells in peripheral blood. Whole-study results and caveats: Variance in clone template counts between two-week samples significantly increased with total template count across all healthy donors. Over around two and four weeks, about 17 and 20 clones changed, versus approximately 1.2 between replicates.

Using immunoSEQ multiplex PCR, the repertoire was profiled, and TCRdb retains in-frame clones only, with some absent. The sample includes 120,000 or so clones, 84% of them seen just once. The rearrangement uses TRBV6-1 and TRBJ2-3, with 9 bases fitting TRBD1. Sample: blood. The receptor was isolated from a person aged 18 to 70 in good health. As DNA, the CDR3 is TGTGCCAGCAGAAGGGACAGGGCCACAGATACGCAGTATTTT. Translation: CASRRDRATDTQYF.